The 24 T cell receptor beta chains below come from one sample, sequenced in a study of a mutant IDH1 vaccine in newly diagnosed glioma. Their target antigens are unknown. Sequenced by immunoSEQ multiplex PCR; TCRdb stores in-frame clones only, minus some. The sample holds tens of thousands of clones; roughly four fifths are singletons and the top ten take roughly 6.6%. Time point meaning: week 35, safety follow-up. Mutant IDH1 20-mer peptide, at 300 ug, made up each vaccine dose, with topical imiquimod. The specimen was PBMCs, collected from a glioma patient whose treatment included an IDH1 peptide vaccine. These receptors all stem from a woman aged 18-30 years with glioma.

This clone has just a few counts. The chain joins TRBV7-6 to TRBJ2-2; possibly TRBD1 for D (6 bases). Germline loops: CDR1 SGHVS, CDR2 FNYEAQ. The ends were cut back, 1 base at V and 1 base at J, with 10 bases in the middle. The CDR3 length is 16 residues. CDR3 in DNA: TGTGCCAGCAGCTTAGATTGGACAGTGAACACCGGGGAGCTGTTTTTT. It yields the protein CASSLDWTVNTGELFF.

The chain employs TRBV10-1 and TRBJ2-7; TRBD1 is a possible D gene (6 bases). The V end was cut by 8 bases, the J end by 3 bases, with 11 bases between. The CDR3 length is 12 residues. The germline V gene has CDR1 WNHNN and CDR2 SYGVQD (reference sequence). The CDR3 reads CASDLDSYEQYF. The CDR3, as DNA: TGCGCCAGCGACTTGGACAGCTACGAGCAGTACTTC.

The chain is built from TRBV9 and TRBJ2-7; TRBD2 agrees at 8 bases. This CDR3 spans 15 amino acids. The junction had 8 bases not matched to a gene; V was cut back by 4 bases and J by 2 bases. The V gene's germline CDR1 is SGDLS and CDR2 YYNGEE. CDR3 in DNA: TGTGCCAGCAGCCCGAGACTAGCGCTCACCTACGAGCAGTACTTC. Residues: CASSPRLALTYEQYF.

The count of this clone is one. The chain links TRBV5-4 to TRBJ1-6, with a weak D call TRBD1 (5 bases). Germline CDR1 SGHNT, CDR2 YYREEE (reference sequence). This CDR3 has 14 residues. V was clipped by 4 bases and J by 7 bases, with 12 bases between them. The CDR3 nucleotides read TGTGCCAGCAGCATCCGGGACGGAAATTCACCCCTCCACTTT. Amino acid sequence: CASSIRDGNSPLHF.

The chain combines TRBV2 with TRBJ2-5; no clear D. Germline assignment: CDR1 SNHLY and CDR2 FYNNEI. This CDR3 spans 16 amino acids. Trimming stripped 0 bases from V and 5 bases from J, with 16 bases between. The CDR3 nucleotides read TGTGCCAGCAGTGAAGCGGCGGCTAGAAGTCTGGAGACCCAGTACTTC. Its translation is CASSEAAARSLETQYF.

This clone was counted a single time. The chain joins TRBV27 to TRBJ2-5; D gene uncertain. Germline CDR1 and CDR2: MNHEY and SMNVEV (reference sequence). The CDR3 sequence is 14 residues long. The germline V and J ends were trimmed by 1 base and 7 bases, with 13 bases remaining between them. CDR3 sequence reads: CASSLFAPGSTQYF. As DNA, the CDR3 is TGTGCCAGCAGTTTATTTGCCCCTGGGTCGACCCAGTACTTC.

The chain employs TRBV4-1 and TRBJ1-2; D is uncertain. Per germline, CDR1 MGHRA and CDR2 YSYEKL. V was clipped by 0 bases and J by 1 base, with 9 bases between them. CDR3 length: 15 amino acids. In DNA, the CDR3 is TGCGCCAGCAGCCAAGAACAGACGGTTAACTATGGCTACACCTTC. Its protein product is CASSQEQTVNYGYTF.

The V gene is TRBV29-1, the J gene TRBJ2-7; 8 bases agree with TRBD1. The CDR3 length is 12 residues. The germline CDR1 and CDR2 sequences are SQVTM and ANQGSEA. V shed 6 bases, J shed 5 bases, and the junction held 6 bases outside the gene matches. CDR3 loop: CSVRRQGNEQYF. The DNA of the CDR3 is TGCAGCGTACGACGACAGGGGAACGAGCAGTACTTC.

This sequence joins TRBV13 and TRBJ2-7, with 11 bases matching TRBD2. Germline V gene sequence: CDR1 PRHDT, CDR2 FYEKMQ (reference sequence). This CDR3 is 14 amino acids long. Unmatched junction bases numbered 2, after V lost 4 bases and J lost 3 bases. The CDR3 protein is CASSSSGGRYEQYF. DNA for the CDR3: TGTGCCAGCAGCTCTAGCGGGGGGCGCTACGAGCAGTACTTC.

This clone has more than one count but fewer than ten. CDR3 in DNA: TGTGCCAGTAGAGGGGGCTATAGGGTCGGGAATCAGCCCCAGCATTTT. It is translated as CASRGGYRVGNQPQHF. The genes are TRBV19 and TRBJ1-5; 7 bases align to TRBD1. CDR1 is LNHDA, CDR2 SQIVND, per germline (reference sequence). V trimming: 6 bases; J trimming: 4 bases; junction bases outside the gene matches: 12. This CDR3 is built from 16 residues.

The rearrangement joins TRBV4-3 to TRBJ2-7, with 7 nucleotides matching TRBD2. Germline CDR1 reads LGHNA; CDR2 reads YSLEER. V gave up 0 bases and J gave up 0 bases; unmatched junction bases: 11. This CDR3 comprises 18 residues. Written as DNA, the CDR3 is TGCGCCAGCAGCCAAGAAAAAGTTGCCAGCGGGATCTCCTACGAGCAGTACTTC. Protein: CASSQEKVASGISYEQYF.

The DNA for the CDR3 is TGCGCCAGCAGCTTCGCCGCTAGCGGGGTGAACACCGGGGAGCTGTTTTTT. Protein product: CASSFAASGVNTGELFF. The chain carries TRBV5-1 and TRBJ2-2; TRBD2 aligns across 9 bases. V lost 2 bases and J lost 1; bases outside the gene matches: 6. The CDR3 contains 17 residues. Germline V CDR1 and CDR2: SGHRS, YFSETQ.

Here the CDR3 DNA reads TGTGCCAGCAGACCTTCGACTAGCTTTGTCTCCACTGAGCAGTTCTTC. It specifies CASRPSTSFVSTEQFF. This chain uses TRBV11-2 with TRBJ2-1, with 7 positions matching TRBD2. V dropped 6 bases and J dropped 9; count of bases not matched to a gene: 17. This CDR3 has 16 residues. The germline V gene encodes CDR1 SGHAT and CDR2 FQNNGV.

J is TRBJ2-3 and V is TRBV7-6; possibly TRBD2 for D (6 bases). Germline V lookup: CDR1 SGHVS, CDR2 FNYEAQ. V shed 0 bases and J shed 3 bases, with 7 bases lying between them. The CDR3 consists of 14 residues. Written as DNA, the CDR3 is TGTGCCAGCAGCTTAGCGGGGGGAACAGATACGCAGTATTTT. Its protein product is CASSLAGGTDTQYF.

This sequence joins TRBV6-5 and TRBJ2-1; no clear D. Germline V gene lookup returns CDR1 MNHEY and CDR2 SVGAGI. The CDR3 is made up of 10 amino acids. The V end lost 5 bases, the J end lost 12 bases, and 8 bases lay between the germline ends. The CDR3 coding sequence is TGTGCCAGCAGTGAAGTTGGGCAGTTCTTC. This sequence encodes CASSEVGQFF.

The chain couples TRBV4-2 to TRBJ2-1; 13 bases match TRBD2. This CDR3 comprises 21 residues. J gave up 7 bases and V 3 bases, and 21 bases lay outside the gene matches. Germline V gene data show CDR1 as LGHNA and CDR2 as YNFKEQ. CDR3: CASSQTTGLAGEAKVGNEQFF. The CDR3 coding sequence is TGTGCCAGCAGCCAGACGACAGGACTAGCGGGAGAAGCGAAAGTGGGAAATGAGCAGTTCTTC.

CDR3 nucleotides: TGTGCCAGCACAAAAGGAGGTTCCTACGAGCAGTACTTC. Encoded protein: CASTKGGSYEQYF. The rearrangement joins TRBV6-6 to TRBJ2-7; D may be TRBD2 (5 bases). CDR1 is MNHNY and CDR2 is SVGAGI in the germline V gene (reference sequence). The germline V and J ends were trimmed by 7 bases and 1 base, with 11 bases remaining between them. The CDR3 loop spans 13 amino acids.

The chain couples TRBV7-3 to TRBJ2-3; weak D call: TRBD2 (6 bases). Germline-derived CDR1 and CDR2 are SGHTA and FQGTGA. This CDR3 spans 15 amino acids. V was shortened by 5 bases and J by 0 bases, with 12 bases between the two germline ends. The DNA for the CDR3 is TGTGCCAGCAGCCCCCAGCGGGCCAGCACAGATACGCAGTATTTT. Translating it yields CASSPQRASTDTQYF.

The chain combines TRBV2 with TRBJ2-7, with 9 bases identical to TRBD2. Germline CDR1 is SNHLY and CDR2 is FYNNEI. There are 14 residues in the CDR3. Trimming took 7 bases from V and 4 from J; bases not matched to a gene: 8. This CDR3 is CASTGSGRKYEQYF. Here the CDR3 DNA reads TGTGCCAGCACAGGGAGCGGGAGGAAATACGAGCAGTACTTC.

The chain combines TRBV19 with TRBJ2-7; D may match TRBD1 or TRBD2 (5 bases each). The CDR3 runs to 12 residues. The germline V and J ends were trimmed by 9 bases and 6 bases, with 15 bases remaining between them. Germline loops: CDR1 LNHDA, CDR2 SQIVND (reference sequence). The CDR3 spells CASGTNGREQYF. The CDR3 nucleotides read TGTGCCAGCGGGACGAATGGACGCGAGCAGTACTTC.

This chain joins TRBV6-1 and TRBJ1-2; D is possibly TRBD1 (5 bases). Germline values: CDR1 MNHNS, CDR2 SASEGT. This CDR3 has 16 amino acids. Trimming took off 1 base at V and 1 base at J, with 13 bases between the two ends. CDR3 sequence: CASSEGGTVNNYGYTF. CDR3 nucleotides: TGTGCCAGCAGTGAAGGGGGGACGGTCAATAACTATGGCTACACCTTC.

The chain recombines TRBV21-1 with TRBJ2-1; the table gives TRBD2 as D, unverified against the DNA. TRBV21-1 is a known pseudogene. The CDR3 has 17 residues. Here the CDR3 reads CASSTGWGGRLHNEQFF. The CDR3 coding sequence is TGTGCCAGCAGCACGGGCTGGGGGGGCCGGCTACACAATGAGCAGTTCTTC.

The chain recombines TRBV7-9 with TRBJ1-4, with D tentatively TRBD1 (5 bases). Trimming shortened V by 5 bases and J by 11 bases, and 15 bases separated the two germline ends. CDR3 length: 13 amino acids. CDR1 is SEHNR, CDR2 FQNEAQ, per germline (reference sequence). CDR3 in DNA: TGTGCCAGCAGCCGGCTGTCGGGGGAGAAACTGTTTTTT. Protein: CASSRLSGEKLFF. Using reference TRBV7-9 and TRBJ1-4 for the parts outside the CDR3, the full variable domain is DTGVSQNPRHKITKRGQNVTFRCDPISEHNRLYWYRQTLGQGPEFLTYFQNEAQLEKSRLLSDRFSAERPKGSFSTLEIQRTEQGDSAMYLCASSRLSGEKLFFGSGTQLSVL.

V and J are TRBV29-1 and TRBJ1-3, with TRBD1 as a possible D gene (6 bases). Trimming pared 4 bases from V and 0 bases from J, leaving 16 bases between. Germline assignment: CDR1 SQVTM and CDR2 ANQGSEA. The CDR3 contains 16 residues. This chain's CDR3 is CSVGTAIDHSGNTIYF. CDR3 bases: TGCAGCGTTGGGACAGCCATCGATCACTCTGGAAACACCATATATTTT.